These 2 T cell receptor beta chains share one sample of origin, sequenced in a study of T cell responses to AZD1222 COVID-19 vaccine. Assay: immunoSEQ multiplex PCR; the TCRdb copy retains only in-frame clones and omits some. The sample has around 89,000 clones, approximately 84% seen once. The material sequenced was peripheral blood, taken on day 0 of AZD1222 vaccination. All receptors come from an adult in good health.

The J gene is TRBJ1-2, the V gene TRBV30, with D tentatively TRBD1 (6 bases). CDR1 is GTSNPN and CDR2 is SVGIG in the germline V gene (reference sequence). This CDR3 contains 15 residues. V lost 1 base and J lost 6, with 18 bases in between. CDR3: CAWSENRERVNGYTF. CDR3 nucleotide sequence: TGTGCCTGGAGTGAAAACAGGGAAAGAGTAAATGGCTACACCTTC.

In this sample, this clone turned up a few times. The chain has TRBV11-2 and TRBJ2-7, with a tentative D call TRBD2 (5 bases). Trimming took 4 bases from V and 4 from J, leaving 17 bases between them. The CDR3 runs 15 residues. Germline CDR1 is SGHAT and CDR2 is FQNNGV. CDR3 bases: TGTGCCAGCAGCTCGGGGAGTGGGGTTCCTTACGAGCAGTACTTC. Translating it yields CASSSGSGVPYEQYF.